Each of the 5 T cell receptor beta chains below was sequenced from the same sample in a study of blood T cells in healthy people across ages. Combining a sample-barcoded 5' primer with a J-beta primer mix, a second PCR ran for about 7 to 11 cycles. TCRdb ran MiXCR on the 5' RACE reads and lists one entry per CDR3 protein. The profile shows about a million distinct CDR3 sequences, 45% to 50% of them singletons. The sequenced material came from blood. Every receptor here comes from a man aged 25-45 years in good health.

The chain couples TRBV4-2 to TRBJ2-1, with 11 bases fitting TRBD2. There are 17 residues in the CDR3. CDR1 LGHNA and CDR2 YNFKEQ come from the germline V gene. V gave up 3 bases and J gave up 0 bases; unmatched junction bases: 4. The chain's CDR3 is CASSQGTSGSSYNEQFF. Written as DNA, the CDR3 is TGTGCCAGCAGCCAGGGGACTAGCGGAAGCTCCTACAATGAGCAGTTCTTC.

The rearrangement uses TRBV15 and TRBJ1-1; D uncertain. V gave up 8 bases and J gave up 1 base, with 23 bases separating them. The CDR3 is made up of 17 amino acids. Germline CDR1 reads LNHNV; CDR2 reads YYDKDF (reference sequence). This CDR3 reads CATGDPPGGYRNTEAFF. The CDR3 region has the DNA TGTGCCACCGGAGACCCCCCCGGAGGGTACCGGAACACTGAAGCTTTCTTT.

The CDR3 nucleotides are TGCAGCGTTGCCCAGATTGAAGCTTTCTTT. The encoded protein is CSVAQIEAFF. This sequence joins TRBV29-1 and TRBJ1-1; D is unclear. Looked up from germline, CDR1 is SQVTM and CDR2 is ANQGSEA. The V end lost 4 bases, the J end lost 7 bases, and 7 bases lay between the germline ends. This CDR3 is 10 amino acids long.

The rearrangement uses TRBV12-3 or TRBV12-4 and TRBJ1-4; a weak D match, TRBD1 (6 bases). The V end lost 6 bases, the J end lost 7 bases, and 15 bases lay between the germline ends. This CDR3 has 14 residues. The CDR3 DNA sequence: TGTGCCAGCAGGCCGACAGGTGGAGGTGAAAAACTGTTTTTT. Translated: CASRPTGGGEKLFF.

This clonotype was observed at least ten times. The CDR3: CASGFRTGGIFDEQFF. The DNA of the CDR3 is TGTGCCAGCGGATTTAGGACAGGGGGCATATTCGATGAGCAGTTCTTC. The chain combines TRBV7-2 with TRBJ2-1; 11 positions agree with TRBD1. J was trimmed by 8 bases and V by 8 bases; bases with no gene match: 14. This CDR3 comprises 16 residues. Per the germline V gene, CDR1 is SGHTA and CDR2 is FQGNSA.